The rows below give T cell receptor beta chains drawn from one sample of a study of blood T cell repertoires in COVID-19. Sequencing was performed with immunoSEQ multiplex PCR; in TCRdb, only in-frame clones are kept and a portion is missing. Of some 200,000 clones listed, approximately 80% are singletons. The specimen was peripheral blood. The source is a man aged 50 or older with active or convalescent COVID-19. Each CDR3 is given with its conserved first and last residue. A D gene is named only where the DNA matches it firmly. A row's size may be missing; if present it is once, few, many or a size class.

j_call | clone_size | v_call | d_call | cdr3_aa | cdr3_nt
TRBJ2-2 | - | TRBV28 | TRBD1 | CASSTPRDRANTGELFF | TGTGCCAGCAGCACTCCCCGGGACAGGGCGAACACCGGGGAGCTGTTTTTT
TRBJ1-5 | - | TRBV2 | - | CASQRGSNQPQHF | TGTGCCAGCCAGCGGGGTAGCAATCAGCCCCAGCATTTT
TRBJ2-7 | - | TRBV19 | TRBD1 | CASSTRQGQYYEQYF | TGTGCCAGTAGTACCCGACAGGGACAATACTACGAGCAGTACTTC
TRBJ1-5 | - | TRBV29-1 | - | CSVEDTGLSRSRQPQHF | TGCAGCGTTGAAGATACCGGACTATCGCGAAGTCGTCAGCCCCAGCATTTT
TRBJ2-1 | - | TRBV5-1 | - | CASSLWVTGAYNEQFF | TGCGCCAGCAGCTTGTGGGTGACAGGAGCCTACAATGAGCAGTTCTTC
TRBJ2-7 | few | TRBV7-2 | TRBD2 | CASSLGGTRNYEQYF | TGTGCCAGCAGCTTAGGAGGGACTAGAAACTACGAGCAGTACTTC
TRBJ1-2 | - | TRBV6-2/TRBV6-3 | TRBD1 | CASSPSPGQGGYGYTF | TGTGCCAGCAGCCCTTCCCCGGGACAGGGGGGCTATGGCTACACCTTC
TRBJ2-3 | - | TRBV10-3 | TRBD1 | CAISDGLGQGGNTQYF | TGTGCCATCAGTGACGGTTTAGGACAGGGGGGGAATACGCAGTATTTT
TRBJ1-1 | - | TRBV5-4 | - | CASSGTGWDTEAFF | TGTGCCAGCAGCGGAACAGGGTGGGACACTGAAGCTTTCTTT
TRBJ2-3 | - | TRBV9 | - | CASNRAASRTDTQYF | TGTGCCAGCAACCGAGCGGCGTCTCGCACAGATACGCAGTATTTT
TRBJ2-5 | - | TRBV7-9 | - | CASSLVQQETQYF | TGTGCCAGCAGCTTAGTACAGCAAGAGACCCAGTACTTC
TRBJ2-7 | once | TRBV7-2 | TRBD2 | CASSLGGVASGFSYEQYF | TGTGCCAGCAGCTTAGGGGGGGTGGCTAGCGGGTTCTCCTACGAGCAGTACTTC
TRBJ2-2 | - | TRBV7-2 | TRBD2 | CASSLVAGGELFF | TGTGCCAGCAGCTTGGTAGCGGGCGGGGAGCTGTTTTTT
TRBJ1-1 | - | TRBV7-2 | - | CASSLVGGGYTEAFF | TGTGCCAGCAGCTTAGTCGGGGGAGGGTACACTGAAGCTTTCTTT
TRBJ2-6 | - | TRBV29-1 | - | CSVVRVVSGANVLTF | TGCAGCGTTGTGAGGGTTGTCTCTGGGGCCAACGTCCTGACTTTC
TRBJ1-5 | once | TRBV9 | TRBD1 | CASSQTGLGNQPQHF | TGTGCCAGCAGCCAGACAGGGCTGGGGAATCAGCCCCAGCATTTT
TRBJ2-7 | - | TRBV28 | - | CASSLLFSEQYF | TGTGCCAGCAGTCTGCTGTTTAGCGAGCAGTACTTC
TRBJ1-1 | few | TRBV7-9 | - | CASSLALGQPTEAFF | TGTGCCAGCAGCTTGGCCCTGGGACAACCCACGGAAGCTTTCTTT
TRBJ1-2 | - | TRBV2 | - | CASSNNLRVAGGYTF | TGTGCCAGCAGTAATAACCTCAGGGTAGCGGGGGGCTACACCTTC
TRBJ1-3 | - | TRBV27 | TRBD1 | CASSLSGQGSGNTIYF | TGTGCCAGCAGTTTATCGGGACAGGGATCCGGAAACACCATATATTTT
TRBJ1-1 | few | TRBV21-1 | - | CASRSSIMNTEAFF | TGTGCCAGCCGAAGTAGTATCATGAACACTGAAGCTTTCTTT
TRBJ2-4 | - | TRBV5-4 | TRBD1 | CASSPGRDRNIQYF | TGTGCCAGCAGCCCCGGCCGGGACAGAAACATTCAGTACTTC
TRBJ2-5 | - | TRBV5-4 | - | CASSPRGSGQETQYF | TGTGCCAGCAGCCCCCGGGGTAGCGGACAAGAGACCCAGTACTTC
TRBJ1-2 | - | TRBV5-1 | TRBD1 | CASSATGGLLYGYTF | TGCGCCAGCAGCGCCACAGGGGGCCTCCTCTATGGCTACACCTTC
TRBJ1-2 | - | TRBV5-8 | TRBD1 | CASSPEGGSRGYTF | TGTGCCAGCAGCCCGGAAGGGGGCTCGAGGGGCTACACCTTC
TRBJ1-3 | - | TRBV18 | TRBD1 | CASSPGQGSGNTIYF | TGTGCCAGCTCACCGGGACAGGGCTCTGGAAACACCATATATTTT
TRBJ1-2 | few | TRBV28 | TRBD1 | CASSRTGGGNGYTF | TGTGCCAGCAGTAGGACAGGGGGCGGAAATGGCTACACCTTC
TRBJ1-2 | - | TRBV6-5 | TRBD1 | CASRLQGAQGYTF | TGTGCCAGCAGGCTACAGGGGGCACAAGGCTACACCTTC
TRBJ2-3 | - | TRBV29-1 | - | CSVEMVAGGADTQYF | TGCAGCGTTGAAATGGTGGCCGGAGGTGCAGATACGCAGTATTTT
TRBJ1-6 | - | TRBV7-8 | TRBD1 | CASSSLGRGTSPLHF | TGTGCCAGCAGCTCTCTCGGCAGGGGGACTTCACCCCTCCACTTT
TRBJ1-6 | - | TRBV5-8 | TRBD1 | CASSFGQGFSPLHF | TGTGCCAGCAGTTTCGGACAGGGTTTTTCACCCCTCCACTTT
TRBJ2-6 | few | TRBV11-2 | - | CASFGGSGANVLTF | TGTGCCAGCTTCGGCGGGTCTGGGGCCAACGTCCTGACTTTC
TRBJ2-5 | - | TRBV9 | TRBD2 | CASSVGTSGGWETQYF | TGTGCCAGCAGCGTAGGGACTAGCGGGGGATGGGAGACCCAGTACTTC
TRBJ2-5 | - | TRBV7-2 | - | CASSIRARGETQYF | TGTGCCAGCAGCATCCGGGCCCGCGGGGAGACCCAGTACTTC
TRBJ1-1 | - | TRBV5-1 | TRBD1 | CASSLETGGGTFF | TGCGCCAGCAGCTTGGAGACAGGGGGAGGGACTTTCTTT
TRBJ2-1 | - | TRBV15 | TRBD2 | CANNGQGAGGRGDEQFF | TGTGCCAACAACGGCCAGGGAGCGGGAGGGCGTGGCGATGAGCAGTTCTTC
TRBJ1-2 | - | TRBV7-2 | - | CASSEGGVRGYTF | TGTGCCAGCAGCGAGGGAGGGGTAAGGGGCTACACCTTC
TRBJ1-1 | - | TRBV5-1 | - | CASRAGATNTEAFF | TGCGCCAGCAGGGCGGGGGCGACGAACACTGAAGCTTTCTTT
TRBJ2-7 | - | TRBV28 | - | CASRVAGVYEQYF | TGTGCCAGCAGGGTGGCAGGGGTCTACGAGCAGTACTTC
TRBJ2-5 | - | TRBV5-6 | - | CASSPTSKETQYF | TGTGCCAGCAGCCCAACTAGCAAGGAGACCCAGTACTTC
TRBJ1-2 | - | TRBV4-1 | - | CASSPRQGGMGYTF | TGCGCCAGCAGCCCACGACAAGGGGGAATGGGCTACACCTTC
TRBJ2-2 | once | TRBV7-2 | - | CASSLRWEVELFF | TGTGCCAGCAGCTTAAGGTGGGAGGTAGAGCTGTTTTTT
TRBJ1-5 | - | TRBV19 | TRBD1 | CASSSEGARGQPQHF | TGTGCCAGTAGTTCTGAGGGGGCGCGAGGACAGCCCCAGCATTTT
TRBJ1-1 | - | TRBV11-2 | TRBD1 | CASSPDRGTEAFF | TGTGCCAGCAGCCCAGACAGGGGCACTGAAGCTTTCTTT